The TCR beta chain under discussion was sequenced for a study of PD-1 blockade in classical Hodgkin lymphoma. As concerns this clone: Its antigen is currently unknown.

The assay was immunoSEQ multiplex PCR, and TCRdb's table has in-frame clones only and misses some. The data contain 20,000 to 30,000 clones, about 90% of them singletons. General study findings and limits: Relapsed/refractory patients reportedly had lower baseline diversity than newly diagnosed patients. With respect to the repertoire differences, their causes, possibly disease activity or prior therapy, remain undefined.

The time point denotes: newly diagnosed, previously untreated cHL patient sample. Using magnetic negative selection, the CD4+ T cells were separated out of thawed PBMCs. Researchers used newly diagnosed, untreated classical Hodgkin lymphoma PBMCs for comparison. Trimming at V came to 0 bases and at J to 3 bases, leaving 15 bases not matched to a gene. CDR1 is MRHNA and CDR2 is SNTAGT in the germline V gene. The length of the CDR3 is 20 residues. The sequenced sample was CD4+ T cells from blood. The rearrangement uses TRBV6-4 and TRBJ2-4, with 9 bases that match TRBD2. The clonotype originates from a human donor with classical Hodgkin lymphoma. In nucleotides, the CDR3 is TGTGCCAGCAGTGACTCGGTGTGGCTAGCGGGGCCGGTGGACAAAAACATTCAGTACTTC. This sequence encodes CASSDSVWLAGPVDKNIQYF.